This TCR beta chain was retrieved from a study of shared clonotypes between healthy human individuals. Across the study: The composition of the donors was two women and a few men aged 18 to 49. Findings and limits, study-wide: A generally larger estimated richness was seen in naive subsets than in memory subsets.

As originally analysed: Junction-only immunoSEQ sequences carried no quality scores, so filtering differed. TCRdb's copy holds only in-frame clones and misses some; the assay was immunoSEQ multiplex PCR. The V and J calls and clone size are taken from that table; D and trimming were inferred from the DNA. The sample contains 2 million to 2.5 million clones, more than 80% of which appear only once. In the CD4+ fraction, cells were divided into CD45RA+ naive and CD45RA-negative memory subsets. Of note for this clone: Its matching antigen is unknown.

The CDR3 extends over 16 amino acids. Between the trimmed V and J ends, which lost 4 bases and 6 bases, there was a span of 20 bases. The sequence derives from a man between 18 and 29 years old in good health. Some clones in this sample may be carry-over from other donors' samples. The sample taken for sequencing was naive CD4+ T cells from PBMCs. Regarding subset: CD45RA+ positively selected. This chain links TRBV5-3 with TRBJ2-1, with D perhaps being TRBD1 or TRBD2 (5 bases each). TRBV5-3 is known as an ORF, though its function is uncertain. The CDR3 protein is CARSKGPAVCGNEQFF. As DNA, the CDR3 is TGTGCCAGAAGCAAGGGACCCGCGGTGTGTGGCAATGAGCAGTTCTTC.